The 8 T cell receptor beta chains given below trace back to one sample, sequenced in a study of T cells expressing NK-cell markers. TCRdb reprocessed the 5' RACE reads and stores each CDR3 protein as one record, lacking DNA. Recorded here are 150,000 or so distinct CDR3 sequences; the top ten clones represent roughly 18%. Sequencing was done on a sample of blood T cells: a sorted CD56 or NKG2C T cell subset, CD4+ or CD8+ T cells, or bulk PBMC T cells (not recorded which). These receptors came from a woman aged 18-70 years in good health.

The chain's CDR3 is CATSAGGLDYEQYF. The chain carries TRBV24-1 and TRBJ2-7; TCRdb lists TRBD1, though no DNA is available to test this call. The germline V gene has CDR1 KGHDR and CDR2 SFDVKD. CDR3 length: 14 amino acids.

The genes are TRBV20-1 and TRBJ1-4; the TCRdb D gene call, TRBD1, has no DNA to confirm it. CDR3 length equals 13 residues. CDR1 is DFQATT and CDR2 is SNEGSKA in the germline V gene (reference sequence). The CDR3 is CSAPDSFNEKLFF.

The V call is TRBV5-4, the J call TRBJ1-1. The CDR3 length is 15 residues. Germline lookup yields CDR1 SGHNT and CDR2 YYREEE (reference sequence). The CDR3 region is CASTIAGVMNTEAFF.

V and J are TRBV12-3 or TRBV12-4 and TRBJ1-1. The CDR3 length is 13 residues. CDR3 in amino acids: CASSAGGNTEAFF.

The chain uses TRBV28 and TRBJ2-3; TCRdb's D call, TRBD1, is unchecked because there is no DNA. This CDR3 region has 14 residues. Germline V gene sequence: CDR1 MDHEN, CDR2 SYDVKM. This chain's CDR3 is CASSPGAETNTQYF. The variable domain in full, completed from reference TRBV28 and TRBJ2-3, reads DVKVTQSSRYLVKRTGEKVFLECVQDMDHENMFWYRQDPGLGLRLIYFSYDVKMKEKGDIPEGYSVSREKKERFSLILESASTNQTSMYLCASSPGAETNTQYFGPGTRLTVL.

The genes are TRBV3-1 and TRBJ1-2. This CDR3 region has 13 residues. Germline CDR1 LGHDT, CDR2 YNNKEL (reference sequence). The CDR3 loop reads CASSRTEPYGYTF.

The rearrangement uses TRBV20-1 and TRBJ2-3; TCRdb gives TRBD1 as the D gene, but with no DNA this cannot be confirmed. The CDR3 is made up of 14 amino acids. From germline, CDR1 is DFQATT and CDR2 SNEGSKA (reference sequence). The CDR3 loop reads CSARGLEGPDTQYF.

The rearrangement joins TRBV10-3 to TRBJ2-1; the TCRdb D gene call, TRBD2, has no DNA to confirm it. The CDR3 has 14 amino acids. The V gene's germline CDR1 is ENHRY and CDR2 SYGVKD. This chain's CDR3 is CAISGTSSIDEQFF.